The TCR beta chain under discussion was sequenced for a study of blood T cell repertoires in COVID-19. Study as a whole: COVID-19 samples, acute and convalescent, were from the United States, Italy and Spain. PBMCs, B-cell-depleted T cells, or T cells provided the cDNA or gDNA that made up the material.

Germline-derived CDR1 and CDR2 are SQVTM and ANQGSEA. CDR3 length equals 12 residues. V dropped 6 bases and J dropped 1 base, with 10 bases sitting between them. Only a few counts were recorded for this clone. Per the study methods: Estimation of nucleated cell counts was performed using reference gene primer amplification. Sequencing was performed with immunoSEQ multiplex PCR; in TCRdb, only in-frame clones are kept and a portion is missing. The V and J calls and clone size come from that table; D and trimming were worked out from the DNA. The repertoire holds roughly 26,000 clones, with about nine tenths as singletons.

Sequenced: peripheral blood. This receptor was identified in a human donor with active COVID-19. The donor label of this sample is uncertain. J is TRBJ2-7 and V is TRBV29-1; possibly TRBD1 for D (5 bases). CDR3 region: CSVKGESYEQYF. The DNA of the CDR3 is TGCAGCGTAAAAGGGGAATCCTACGAGCAGTACTTC.